These 14 T cell receptor beta chains came from one sample sequenced in a study of neurological immune-mediated disorders. TCRdb redid the calling of the 5' RACE reads with MiXCR, one entry per CDR3 protein. Among about 50,000 distinct CDR3 sequences listed, about 9.4% were seen once. The source material was PBMCs. Receptors originate from a middle-aged woman with HTLV-1-associated myelopathy (HAM/TSP).

Remarks on this clonotype: The junction departs from the called germline gene at one end, perhaps through a read error. The chain employs TRBV15 and TRBJ2-3, with 7 bases matching TRBD1. The CDR3 loop spans 15 amino acids. The germline V gene has CDR1 LNHNV and CDR2 YYDKDF (reference sequence). The DNA of the CDR3 is TGTGCCACCAACAGAAACAGGGGCCTCACAGGTACGCAGTATTTT. This codes for CATNRNRGLTGTQYF. Variable domain in full (rest from reference TRBV15 and TRBJ2-3): DAMVIQNPRYQVTQFGKPVTLSCSQTLNHNVMYWYQQKSSQAPKLLFHYYDKDFNNEADTPDNFQSRRPNTSFCFLDIRSPGLGDTAMYLCATNRNRGLTGTQYFGPGTRLTVL.

This clonotype was found many times. The chain combines TRBV10-3 with TRBJ2-3; D might be TRBD2 (7 bases). The CDR3 runs 15 residues. Looked up from germline, CDR1 is ENHRY and CDR2 is SYGVKD. Trimming shortened V by 6 bases and J by 2 bases, and 15 bases separated the two germline ends. CDR3 residues: CAIRGARGITDTQYF. DNA for the CDR3: TGTGCCATCAGGGGGGCGCGGGGGATCACAGATACGCAGTATTTT.

This clonotype was counted many times. The chain links TRBV6-6 to TRBJ1-5; 7 nucleotides agree with TRBD1. The germline V gene encodes CDR1 MNHNY and CDR2 SVGAGI (reference sequence). The CDR3 totals 16 residues. With V trimmed by 3 bases and J by 4 bases, 9 bases remained unmatched. The CDR3 here is CASSYSGQPINQPQHF. The CDR3 DNA reads as TGTGCCAGCAGTTATTCGGGACAGCCCATAAATCAGCCCCAGCATTTT.

This clonotype was recorded at least ten times. The chain couples TRBV7-2 to TRBJ2-7, with D possibly being TRBD1 (5 bases). The CDR3 has 13 residues. Germline V lookup: CDR1 SGHTA, CDR2 FQGNSA. V shed 5 bases and J shed 6 bases, with 14 bases lying between them. The CDR3 here is CASSPGSNTEQYF. CDR3 DNA sequence: TGTGCCAGCAGCCCAGGGTCCAATACCGAGCAGTACTTC.

This clonotype has more than one count but fewer than ten. The gene calls are TRBV12-3 or TRBV12-4 and TRBJ1-5; maybe TRBD1 (6 bases). Trimming left V 4 bases short and J 0 bases short, with 16 bases between. The CDR3 is 17 residues long. CDR3 protein: CASSSGRGLYSNQPQHF. As DNA, the CDR3 is TGTGCCAGCAGTTCCGGCAGGGGACTGTATAGCAATCAGCCCCAGCATTTT.

This clonotype came up many times. The chain is built from TRBV28 and TRBJ1-2; 11 bases agree with TRBD1. CDR3 length: 16 residues. Germline V gene sequence: CDR1 MDHEN, CDR2 SYDVKM. The V gene end was trimmed by 5 bases and the J gene end by 4 bases; junction bases not matched to a gene: 9. CDR3 bases: TGTGCCAGCAGTCTCACCCCGGGACAGGGGGGCTATGGCTACACCTTC. This gives the protein CASSLTPGQGGYGYTF.

This clonotype was picked up many times. The chain carries TRBV19 and TRBJ2-7; 8 bases match TRBD2. With V trimmed by 5 bases and J by 3 bases, 6 bases remained unmatched. Germline CDR1 LNHDA, CDR2 SQIVND (reference sequence). This CDR3 contains 14 residues. In nucleotides, the CDR3 is TGTGCCAGTAGTGCGGGGGGTTCGGTCTACGAGCAGTACTTC. It encodes CASSAGGSVYEQYF. The full variable domain, completed using reference TRBV19 and TRBJ2-7, is DGGITQSPKYLFRKEGQNVTLSCEQNLNHDAMYWYRQDPGQGLRLIYYSQIVNDFQKGDIAEGYSVSREKKESFPLTVTSAQKNPTAFYLCASSAGGSVYEQYFGPGTRLTVT.

This clonotype is categorized as medium-sized. The V gene is TRBV7-9, the J gene TRBJ1-2; TRBD1 matches at 8 bases. J was trimmed by 6 bases and V by 8 bases; bases with no gene match: 5. CDR1 and CDR2 (germline): SEHNR, FQNEAQ (reference sequence). This CDR3 has 12 amino acids. The CDR3 protein is CASGDRGDGYTF. As DNA, the CDR3 is TGTGCCAGCGGCGACAGGGGTGATGGCTACACCTTC.

This clonotype came up many times. The chain recombines TRBV29-1 with TRBJ2-1; 8 bases line up with TRBD1. The CDR3 spans 11 residues. CDR1 and CDR2 from the germline V gene are SQVTM and ANQGSEA. V lost 6 bases and J lost 10; bases outside the gene matches: 5. CDR3 sequence (DNA): TGCAGCGTGGACAGGGCCGGGGAGCAGTTCTTC. Protein product: CSVDRAGEQFF.

The V gene is TRBV5-1, the J gene TRBJ1-1, with no clear D. The CDR3 consists of 14 residues. Germline V lookup: CDR1 SGHRS, CDR2 YFSETQ. Trimming removed 4 bases from V and 9 bases from J, with 19 bases in between. The CDR3 loop reads CASSTYKREWQAFF. In nucleotides, the CDR3 is TGCGCCAGCAGCACCTACAAAAGGGAGTGGCAAGCTTTCTTT.

In the case of this clonotype: Since a much larger clone is just one base distant, this may be a read error. The chain recombines TRBV20-1 with TRBJ2-3; possible D gene TRBD2, 5 bases. Germline V gene data show CDR1 as DFQATT and CDR2 as SNEGSKA (reference sequence). The CDR3 runs to 11 residues. The CDR3 loop is CRPTSSNTQYF. In DNA, the CDR3 is TGCAGACCAACTAGTTCAAATACGCAGTATTTT.

This chain uses TRBV3-1 with TRBJ2-7; TRBD2 agrees at 7 bases. Germline V gene lookup returns CDR1 LGHDT and CDR2 YNNKEL (reference sequence). Trimming removed 4 bases from V and 4 bases from J; junction bases left unmatched: 1. This CDR3 contains 12 residues. The CDR3 DNA is TGTGCCAGCAGCCGACTAGCTTACGAGCAGTACTTC. Translating gives CASSRLAYEQYF.

This clonotype was observed at least ten times. This chain joins TRBV6-5 and TRBJ2-6, with D possibly being TRBD1 (5 bases). Trimming removed 6 bases at V and 0 bases at J, with 12 bases between. This CDR3 has 16 amino acids. The germline CDR1 and CDR2 sequences are MNHEY and SVGAGI. The CDR3 here is CASRDGDSSGANVLTF. The CDR3 nucleotides are TGTGCCAGCAGGGACGGCGACAGCTCTGGGGCCAACGTCCTGACTTTC.

This clonotype was counted many times. The rearrangement uses TRBV4-1 and TRBJ1-5, with unresolved D. The CDR3 sequence is 18 residues long. V gave up 1 base and J gave up 2 bases, with 18 bases separating them. CDR1 is MGHRA, CDR2 YSYEKL, per germline. The CDR3 region is CASSQGSTDHWGNQPQHF. CDR3 DNA: TGCGCCAGCAGCCAAGGGTCCACAGACCATTGGGGCAATCAGCCCCAGCATTTT.